This T cell receptor (beta chain) was recorded in a study of T cell repertoires in cytomegalovirus infection. Study information: The authors used CMV epitopes that were HLA-C-restricted (recently identified) and HLA-B-restricted (well studied). CMV infection plus the matching HLA type was flagged by public TCR beta signatures.

Regarding the study as a whole: CMV-specific HLA-C-restricted TCR beta clonotypes dominated the ex vivo response. Carriage of CMV together with the relevant HLA was identifiable through cumulative public TCR beta family frequency.

TCRdb reanalysed the reads using MiXCR and keeps one entry per CDR3 protein. The sample lists around 710,000 distinct CDR3 sequences, roughly 29% occurring once. Points on this clonotype: Its antigen is unknown.

V gave up 5 bases and J gave up 3 bases; unmatched junction bases: 6. Germline values: CDR1 SGHTA, CDR2 FQGNSA. This CDR3 has 15 amino acids. This material consisted of cultured CD8+ T cells from PBMCs, taken from culture after CMV antigen stimulation. This rearrangement joins TRBV7-2 to TRBJ2-7; 11 bases are a match to TRBD2. The sequence was collected from a human donor in good health (CMV status not recorded). Some clones in this sample may be carry-over from other donors' samples. The DNA of the CDR3 is TGTGCCAGCAGCGTAGGACTAGCGGGTAACTACGAGCAGTACTTC. It encodes CASSVGLAGNYEQYF.